The clone carrying this T cell receptor (beta chain) was seen a handful of times. Its cognate antigen is unknown. The sample is drawn from a study of vaccination and CD4 T cells after COVID-19. The study, taken as a whole, reports: Among convalescent patients, a median about 86% of reactive clones emerged only after vaccination. Within convalescent individuals, 304 out of 307 vaccine-specific clones proved to be spike mono-reactive. A relatively small number of convalescent patients were studied, and no early post-infection timepoints were included.

TCRdb re-analysed the PCR reads in MiXCR, keeping a single row per CDR3 protein. The sample comprises about 39,000 distinct CDR3 sequences, about 35% of which are singletons, and 4.5% to 7% rests with the top ten. The germline CDR1 and CDR2 sequences are DFQATT and SNEGSKA (reference sequence). After removal of 1 base from V and 6 bases from J, the junction contained 10 bases not matched to a gene. This CDR3 spans 15 amino acids. Regarding time point: late sampling 161 to 241 days after vaccination in a few convalescent patients. The clonotype was recovered from a human donor who had recovered from COVID-19. The chain links TRBV20-1 to TRBJ1-1; 8 nucleotides align to TRBD1. This material consisted of CD4+ T cells from blood, taken about 7 months after SARS-CoV-2 vaccination. In DNA form, the CDR3 reads TGCAGTGCTAGAGCGCCCGGACAGGGTTTCGCTGAAGCTTTCTTT. It encodes CSARAPGQGFAEAFF.